The 7 T cell receptor beta chains reported below all come from one sample, sequenced in a study of T cells after yellow fever vaccination (dated by TCRdb to between 2018 and 2021). The treatment or condition label of this sample denotes: live attenuated yellow fever vaccine strain. The library was obtained by 5' RACE. The data were produced on an Illumina NovaSeq 6000. Clones were called with MiXCR by TCRdb after fastp trimmed the public reads at Q25, and only in-frame beta chains were retained. All rows with the same CDR3 protein become a single entry with the most common DNA and genes. This sample has fewer than 400,000 distinct CDR3 sequences in its table, and around 10% of those were observed once. About 3% of the sample rests with the top ten. Sequenced material: CD4+ T cells sorted from PBMCs, taken 45 days after the yellow fever booster vaccination. These TCRs come from a man younger than 35 who received the YFV17D yellow fever vaccine.

A few counts support this clonotype. J is TRBJ2-1 and V is TRBV14; D ambiguous. Germline lookup yields CDR1 SGHDN and CDR2 FVKESK. V was trimmed by 0 bases and J by 12 bases, leaving 9 bases between them. The CDR3 contains 12 residues. CDR3 DNA: TGTGCCAGCAGCCAAGACCGTCTCCGGCAGTTCTTC. Translation: CASSQDRLRQFF.

In its sample, this clonotype was seen many times. V is TRBV29-1 and J is TRBJ2-1; 12 nucleotides line up with TRBD2. This CDR3 has 14 residues. Germline loops: CDR1 SQVTM, CDR2 ANQGSEA. The trim removed 7 bases at V and 6 bases at J, leaving 7 bases unmatched. The CDR3, as DNA: TGCAGCGGGGGTGGGACTAGCGGGTTCAATGAGCAGTTCTTC. Its protein product is CSGGGTSGFNEQFF.

The chain recombines TRBV14 with TRBJ1-6; tentative D call: TRBD1 (5 bases). CDR3 length: 14 amino acids. Trimming removed 3 bases from V and 7 bases from J, with 10 bases in between. Germline CDR1 is SGHDN and CDR2 is FVKESK. CDR3 region: CASSHRVRNSPLHF. The CDR3 nucleotides read TGTGCCAGCAGCCACAGGGTCCGGAATTCACCCCTCCACTTT.

Remarks on this clonotype: Sequence at one end of the junction differs from germline and may be a read error. The chain recombines TRBV7-3 with TRBJ2-3; 11 nucleotides align to TRBD2. Germline assignment: CDR1 SGHTA and CDR2 FQGTGA. The CDR3 has 18 amino acids. The CDR3 nucleotides are TGTGCCAGCAGCTTAAGTCGGCTAGCGGGGGGATCAACAGACACGCAGTATTTT. This sequence encodes CASSLSRLAGGSTDTQYF.

This clonotype was counted only a few times. This chain uses TRBV5-1 with TRBJ2-1; unclear D gene. The germline V gene encodes CDR1 SGHRS and CDR2 YFSETQ. The ends were cut back, 0 bases at V and 4 bases at J, with 11 bases in the middle. CDR3 length equals 15 residues. The CDR3 nucleotides are TGCGCCAGCAGCTTGGGGGGAACCTATTACAATGAGCAGTTCTTC. This gives the protein CASSLGGTYYNEQFF.

This clonotype was counted between two and nine times. The rearrangement joins TRBV27 to TRBJ1-2; D unclear. The CDR3 is made up of 13 amino acids. V was trimmed by 6 bases and J by 3 bases, leaving 11 bases between them. CDR1 is MNHEY and CDR2 is SMNVEV in the germline V gene (reference sequence). The CDR3 DNA is TGTGCCAGCAGCCAACGGCCGTACTATGGCTACACCTTC. Protein sequence: CASSQRPYYGYTF.

This chain uses TRBV5-6 with TRBJ1-1; no clear D. The CDR3 is 14 residues long. With 2 bases removed from V and 3 bases from J, the gap between germline ends came to 11 bases. Germline CDR1 SGHDT, CDR2 YYEEEE. CDR3 bases: TGTGCCAGCAGCTTTATAGCCAGAGACACTGAAGCTTTCTTT. It is translated as CASSFIARDTEAFF.